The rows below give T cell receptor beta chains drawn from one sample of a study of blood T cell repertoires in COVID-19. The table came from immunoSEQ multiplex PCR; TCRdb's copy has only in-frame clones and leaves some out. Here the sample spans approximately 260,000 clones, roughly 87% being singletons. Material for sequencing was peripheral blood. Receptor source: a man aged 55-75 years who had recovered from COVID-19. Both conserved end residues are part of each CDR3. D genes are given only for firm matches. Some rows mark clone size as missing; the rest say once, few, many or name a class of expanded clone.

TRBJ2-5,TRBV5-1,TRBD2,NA,CASSRLAGAQETQYF,TGCGCCAGCAGCCGCCTAGCGGGGGCACAAGAGACCCAGTACTTC
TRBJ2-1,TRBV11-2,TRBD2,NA,CASSLRGGGAHNEQFF,TGTGCCAGCAGTCTCAGGGGCGGGGGGGCCCACAATGAGCAGTTCTTC
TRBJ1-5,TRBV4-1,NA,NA,CASSQGSQPQHF,TGCGCCAGCAGCCAAGGGAGTCAGCCCCAGCATTTT
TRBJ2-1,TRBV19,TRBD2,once,CASSIVSTSALSNEQFF,TGTGCCAGTAGTATAGTATCGACTAGCGCGTTAAGTAATGAGCAGTTCTTC
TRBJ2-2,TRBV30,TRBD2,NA,CAWSHLRSLGGSRDTGELFF,TGTGCCTGGAGCCACCTACGATCCTTGGGGGGGAGCCGGGACACCGGGGAGCTGTTTTTT
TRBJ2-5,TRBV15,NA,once,CATSRDQRAQETQYF,TGTGCCACCAGCAGAGATCAGCGGGCTCAAGAGACCCAGTACTTC
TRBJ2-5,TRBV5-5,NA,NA,CASSLLVTETQYF,TGTGCCAGCAGCTTACTAGTTACGGAGACCCAGTACTTC
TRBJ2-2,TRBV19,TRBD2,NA,CASTLGLAGLRTGELFF,TGTGCCAGTACCCTAGGACTAGCAGGGTTAAGGACCGGGGAGCTGTTTTTT
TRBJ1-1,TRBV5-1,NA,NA,CASSLAAGRGAEAFF,TGCGCCAGCAGCTTGGCCGCGGGCAGGGGTGCTGAAGCTTTCTTT
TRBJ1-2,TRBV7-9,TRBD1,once,CASSEGQIYGYTF,TGTGCCAGCAGCGAGGGACAGATCTATGGCTACACCTTC
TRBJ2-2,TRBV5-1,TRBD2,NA,CASSLAGGGGRTGELFF,TGCGCCAGCAGCTTGGCGGGCGGGGGGGGCCGCACCGGGGAGCTGTTTTTT
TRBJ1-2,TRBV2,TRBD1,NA,CASLKDRDRNYGYTF,TGTGCCAGCTTAAAAGACCGGGACAGGAACTATGGCTACACCTTC
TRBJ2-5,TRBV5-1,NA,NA,CASSWRLGQYQETQYF,TGCGCCAGCAGCTGGCGACTCGGACAGTACCAAGAGACCCAGTACTTC
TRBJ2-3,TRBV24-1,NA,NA,CATSDFPTDTQYF,TGTGCCACCAGTGATTTCCCGACAGATACGCAGTATTTT
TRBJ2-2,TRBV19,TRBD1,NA,CASSIIFGQGAATGELFF,TGTGCCAGTAGTATCATCTTCGGACAGGGGGCGGCCACCGGGGAGCTGTTTTTT
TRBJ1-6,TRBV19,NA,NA,CASSRAGDNSPLHF,TGTGCCAGTAGTCGGGCAGGGGATAATTCACCCCTCCACTTT
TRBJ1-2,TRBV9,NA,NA,CASSAGGAYGYTF,TGTGCCAGCAGCGCCGGGGGTGCCTATGGCTACACCTTC
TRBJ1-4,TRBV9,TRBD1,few,CASSGGQGYEKLFF,TGTGCCAGCAGCGGGGGACAGGGGTATGAAAAACTGTTTTTT
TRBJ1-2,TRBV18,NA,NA,CASSPPGRVYGYTF,TGTGCCAGCTCACCACCCGGGAGGGTCTATGGCTACACCTTC
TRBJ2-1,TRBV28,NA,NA,CASSPLGARGSYNEQFF,TGTGCCAGCAGCCCTTTGGGTGCGCGGGGCTCCTACAATGAGCAGTTCTTC
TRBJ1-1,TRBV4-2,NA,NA,CASRRQGGYDTEAFF,TGTGCCAGCAGGAGACAAGGAGGGTACGACACTGAAGCTTTCTTT